This entry lists 2 T cell receptor beta chains sequenced from one sample in a study of blood T cell repertoires in COVID-19. Using immunoSEQ multiplex PCR, the repertoire was profiled, and TCRdb retains in-frame clones only, with some absent. The sample consists of about 160,000 clones, about 90% of them appearing once. The sequencing sample was made of peripheral blood. All receptors derive from a young man with COVID-19, enrolled during active disease.

The genes are TRBV27 and TRBJ2-7; 7 nucleotides line up with TRBD1. V was pared by 5 bases and J by 0 bases, with 7 bases of the junction left unmatched. This CDR3 is 15 amino acids long. Germline CDR1 and CDR2: MNHEY and SMNVEV (reference sequence). The CDR3 DNA is TGTGCCAGCAGTGGAGACAGGGTTCACTCCTACGAGCAGTACTTC. This encodes CASSGDRVHSYEQYF.

The chain is built from TRBV3-1 (or the pseudogene TRBV3-2) and TRBJ2-1; D is possibly TRBD2 (6 bases). Trimming stripped 4 bases from V and 4 bases from J, with 17 bases between. The CDR3 is 16 residues long. CDR1 and CDR2 (germline): LGHDT, YNNKEL (reference sequence). DNA for the CDR3: TGTGCCAGCAGCCCCGTTGGGAAGCGGGCTTACAATGAGCAGTTCTTC. This codes for CASSPVGKRAYNEQFF.